These T cell receptor beta chains were read from a single sample in a study of naive and memory T cell subsets. MiXCR, applied by TCRdb to the UMI-ligation and nested PCR reads, yields one record per CDR3 protein. The sample lists 95,000 to 110,000 distinct CDR3 sequences; around 15% were seen once. Sample: naive CD8+ T cells from blood. These receptors all stem from a human donor in good health. CDR3s include the opening cysteine and the closing phenylalanine or tryptophan. D genes are given only for firm matches. The size field is filled for only some rows; it gives once, few, many or a size class.

d_call | j_call | clone_size | v_call | cdr3_nt | cdr3_aa
. | TRBJ2-1 | few | TRBV3-1 | TGTGCCAGCAGCCAAGACGTCAATGAGCAGTTCTTC | CASSQDVNEQFF
. | TRBJ1-5 | . | TRBV19 | TGTGCCAGTCGAAAACCGGGACTAGCAAACTATCAGCCCCAGCATTTT | CASRKPGLANYQPQHF
. | TRBJ2-7 | few | TRBV27 | TGTGCCAGCAGTTTGGCAAGCGTTTCCTACGAGCAGTACTTC | CASSLASVSYEQYF
. | TRBJ2-5 | . | TRBV21-1 | TGTGCCAGCAGCAGAACGGGACAGGGGAGAGAGACCCAGTACTTC | CASSRTGQGRETQYF
. | TRBJ1-6 | . | TRBV27 | TGTGCCAGCAGTTTGGGGGCCTCCTATAATTCACCCCTCCACTTT | CASSLGASYNSPLHF
. | TRBJ1-5 | many | TRBV5-1 | TGCGCCAGCAGTCTCAGATCCTCGAGCAATCAGCCCCAGCATTTT | CASSLRSSSNQPQHF
. | TRBJ1-2 | . | TRBV19 | TGTGCCAGTAGTGCACAGGGTCACGGCTACACCTTC | CASSAQGHGYTF
TRBD2 | TRBJ2-2 | many | TRBV4-2 | TGTGCCAGCAGTCCGACTAGCGCCGGGGAGCTGTTTTTT | CASSPTSAGELFF
TRBD2 | TRBJ2-3 | . | TRBV7-3 | TGTGCCAGCAGCTTAAACGGAGCGGGGGGCCGCGATACGCAGTATTTT | CASSLNGAGGRDTQYF
TRBD2 | TRBJ2-5 | . | TRBV20-1 | TGCAGTGCGGGGACTCCCGGACTAGCGAGGGAGACCCAGTACTTC | CSAGTPGLARETQYF
. | TRBJ2-1 | few | TRBV7-6 | TGTGCCAGCAGCTCCCCCATCTACAATGAGCAGTTCTTC | CASSSPIYNEQFF
. | TRBJ2-3 | . | TRBV4-3 | TGCGCCAGCAGCCAAGATAGGGGGGGTAGCACAGATACGCAGTATTTT | CASSQDRGGSTDTQYF
. | TRBJ2-4 | . | TRBV12-3/TRBV12-4 | TGTGCCAGCAGTTTAGAGGGGTTAGCCAAAAACATTCAGTACTTC | CASSLEGLAKNIQYF
. | TRBJ1-3 | many | TRBV5-6 | TGTGCCAGCAGCCACCGCTTTAGCTCTGGAAACACCATATATTTT | CASSHRFSSGNTIYF
TRBD2 | TRBJ2-1 | few | TRBV29-1 | TGCAGCGTTGAGGGCTTGAAACTAGCGGGAGACCGCAATGAGCAGTTCTTC | CSVEGLKLAGDRNEQFF
TRBD2 | TRBJ2-3 | . | TRBV12-3/TRBV12-4 | TGTGCCAGCAGTTCGGCGGGGGGCCCAGATACGCAGTATTTT | CASSSAGGPDTQYF
. | TRBJ2-3 | . | TRBV7-2 | TGTGCCAGCAGCTCATGGGTAGATACGCAGTATTTT | CASSSWVDTQYF
. | TRBJ2-7 | few | TRBV3-1 | TGTGCCAGCAGCCAAGCTTCGTACGGGATCTACGAGCAGTACTTC | CASSQASYGIYEQYF
. | TRBJ1-1 | . | TRBV25-1 | TGTGCCAGCAGTGGAGGACCGCAGAACACTGAAGCTTTCTTT | CASSGGPQNTEAFF
. | TRBJ2-1 | . | TRBV11-3 | TGTGCCAGCAGCTTACTTTCTGACTATGAGCAGTTCTTC | CASSLLSDYEQFF
. | TRBJ1-1 | few | TRBV12-3/TRBV12-4 | TGTGCCAGCAGTTTAACCTGGGACGGGAACACTGAAGCTTTCTTT | CASSLTWDGNTEAFF
. | TRBJ2-1 | few | TRBV5-1 | TGCGCCAGCAGCTTGGTCCAAGCGGGCCCTCTCTCCCACAATGAGCAGTTCTTC | CASSLVQAGPLSHNEQFF
. | TRBJ1-5 | many | TRBV20-1 | TGCAGTGCTAGACCCCTGAGCAATCAGCCCCAGCATTTT | CSARPLSNQPQHF
. | TRBJ2-2 | . | TRBV2 | TGTGCCAGCAGTGAACTGGCTAGCAGGATCGGGGAGCTGTTTTTT | CASSELASRIGELFF
. | TRBJ2-5 | few | TRBV13 | TGTGCCAGCAGCTTAGGCCGACGTCTGGAGACCCAGTACTTC | CASSLGRRLETQYF
. | TRBJ1-1 | many | TRBV5-5 | TGTGCCAGCAGCACGCCCTATTCTCCTGAAGCTTTCTTT | CASSTPYSPEAFF
. | TRBJ2-1 | . | TRBV9 | TGTGCCAGCAGCGTAGCTGGGGGCCAAGACAATGAGCAGTTCTTC | CASSVAGGQDNEQFF
TRBD2 | TRBJ2-1 | . | TRBV27 | TGTGCCAGCAGCTTACTAGCGGGAGGTGGAAATGAGCAGTTCTTC | CASSLLAGGGNEQFF
. | TRBJ2-1 | few | TRBV7-9 | TGTGCCAGCAGCTCAGGAAACGCCAATGAGCAGTTCTTC | CASSSGNANEQFF
. | TRBJ2-7 | . | TRBV12-3/TRBV12-4 | TGTGCCAGCAGTCCCTCGGCGGGCCCCTACGAGCAGTACTTC | CASSPSAGPYEQYF
. | TRBJ2-1 | few | TRBV9 | TGTGCCAGCAGCTCAACGACACGCAATGAGCAGTTCTTC | CASSSTTRNEQFF
. | TRBJ1-1 | few | TRBV4-3 | TGCGCCAGCAGCCAAGCGGTGAACACTGAAGCTTTCTTT | CASSQAVNTEAFF
. | TRBJ2-1 | few | TRBV3-1 | TGTGCCAGCAGCCAACCTGGTGATGAGCAGTTCTTC | CASSQPGDEQFF
TRBD2 | TRBJ2-7 | . | TRBV28 | TGTGCCAGCAGCCCTCCGGTGGCTAGCGGCCGCTACGAGCAGTACTTC | CASSPPVASGRYEQYF
. | TRBJ1-1 | . | TRBV4-3 | TGCGCCAGCAGCCAAGAGGGATGGGTGGCAGGGTTGGACACTGAAGCTTTCTTT | CASSQEGWVAGLDTEAFF
. | TRBJ2-2 | few | TRBV4-2 | TGTGCCAGCCAGGGCACCGGGGAGCTGTTTTTT | CASQGTGELFF
TRBD1 | TRBJ2-5 | few | TRBV7-8 | TGTGCCAGCAGCTTAAAAAAGATAGGGGGCGAGACCCAGTACTTC | CASSLKKIGGETQYF
TRBD1 | TRBJ2-3 | . | TRBV30 | TGTGCCTGGAGTGGGGGACAGGGGGCAGATACGCAGTATTTT | CAWSGGQGADTQYF
. | TRBJ1-1 | many | TRBV9 | TGTGCCAGCGGAGACACTGAAGCTTTCTTT | CASGDTEAFF
TRBD1 | TRBJ2-1 | many | TRBV7-9 | TGTGCCAGCAGCTTATCTGACAGGGGTTACAATGAGCAGTTCTTC | CASSLSDRGYNEQFF
. | TRBJ2-5 | few | TRBV24-1 | TGTGCCGCCCAAGGTGAGGGCCAAGAGACCCAGTACTTC | CAAQGEGQETQYF
. | TRBJ1-1 | many | TRBV4-3 | TGCGCCAGCAGCCAGGACGACGGCGAAGCTTTCTTT | CASSQDDGEAFF
. | TRBJ2-1 | many | TRBV6-5 | TGTGCCAGCAGTTACTCGAGGAATCTTGCTGAGCAGTTCTTC | CASSYSRNLAEQFF
. | TRBJ1-1 | . | TRBV30 | TGTGCCTGGCAAGGGGCTGGGGTGAACACTGAAGCTTTCTTT | CAWQGAGVNTEAFF
. | TRBJ1-2 | few | TRBV19 | TGTGCCAGTAGTATCTCGAGGGGCTACACCTTC | CASSISRGYTF
TRBD2 | TRBJ2-1 | . | TRBV6-2/TRBV6-3 | TGTGCCAGCGGCGGGACTAGCGGATACAATGAGCAGTTCTTC | CASGGTSGYNEQFF
. | TRBJ2-1 | many | TRBV11-3 | TGTGCCAGCAACGCGGTATTCTCCTACAATGAGCAGTTCTTC | CASNAVFSYNEQFF
TRBD1 | TRBJ2-7 | . | TRBV6-6 | TGTGCCAGCAGTTACGCCCTGACAGGGGTCTACGAGCAGTACTTC | CASSYALTGVYEQYF
. | TRBJ1-1 | . | TRBV28 | TGTGCCAGCAGTTTACCCCTGCTGGTGAACACTGAAGCTTTCTTT | CASSLPLLVNTEAFF
TRBD1 | TRBJ2-7 | few | TRBV3-1 | TGTGCCAGCAGCCACACGGGACAGGGGTCCTACGAGCAGTACTTC | CASSHTGQGSYEQYF
TRBD1 | TRBJ1-6 | . | TRBV20-1 | TGCAGTGCTAGGCCGCGGGACAGGTCGTTGAATTCACCCCTCCACTTT | CSARPRDRSLNSPLHF